This entry is about one T cell receptor beta chain. The antigen remains unidentified. CDR3 length equals 16 residues. Germline CDR1 SEHNR, CDR2 FQNEAQ (reference sequence). With 0 bases clipped from V and 4 bases from J, the junction kept 8 bases outside the gene matches. These data originate in a study of CD8+ T cells in alopecia areata. Overall study: Patients in the study were on tofacitinib for 6 to 18 months, then off it for 6 months.

Study-level points and caveats: On tofacitinib, scalp clonality and expanded CD8+ clones among top 100 fell significantly. Relative to normal scalp, lesional scalp, especially alopecia totalis/universalis, showed higher clonality.

The treatment here: oral pan-JAK inhibitor, 5-10 mg twice daily. Isolated RNA was reverse transcribed into cDNA used as the sequencing template. The data were produced by immunoSEQ multiplex PCR, yet TCRdb's version contains in-frame clones alone and is incomplete. The table includes approximately 100,000 clones, 85% to 90% detected once. The sequenced sample was CD8+ T cells sorted from blood, obtained around week 30, from a patient treated with tofacitinib. This TCR came from a human donor with alopecia areata. The rearrangement uses TRBV7-9 and TRBJ1-2; the match to TRBD1 covers 7 bases. Here the CDR3 DNA reads TGTGCCAGCAGCTTAGCGAATCCGACAGGGCCCTATGGCTACACCTTC. Amino acid sequence: CASSLANPTGPYGYTF.